Below, one TCR beta chain is given with its context. Its antigen is unidentified. The data stem from a study of a mutant IDH1 vaccine in newly diagnosed glioma. The wider study: Vaccinations, eight in total, occurred in weeks 1, 3, 5, 7, 11, 15, 19, 23. Before enrollment, the patients had been treated with radiotherapy alone, temozolomide alone, or both together. Most of them had received both. Vaccination was launched 4-6 weeks after radiotherapy alone, or with temozolomide cycles.

Produced via immunoSEQ multiplex PCR; TCRdb's table is partial and in-frame only. The sample consists of some 26,000 clones, around 84% of them appearing once. The time point is: week 23, last vaccination. One vaccine dose held 300 ug of mutant IDH1 20-mer peptide and came with topical imiquimod. General study results and limits: Among top peripheral T cell clonotypes, changes seemed unrelated to pseudoprogression.

Trimming stripped 0 bases from V and 1 base from J, with 4 bases between. The CDR3 is 13 amino acids. The germline V gene has CDR1 SGHRS and CDR2 YFSETQ. The chain uses TRBV5-1 and TRBJ1-1, with D hard to call. The receptor comes from a woman aged 30 to 39 with glioma. The sample here was PBMCs, taken from a glioma patient whose treatment included an IDH1 peptide vaccine. The CDR3 DNA is TGCGCCAGCAGCTTGGGAGCGAACACTGAAGCTTTCTTT. It encodes CASSLGANTEAFF.